These T cell receptor beta chains were read from a single sample in a study of T-cell reconstitution after alpha-beta-depleted transplantation in children. TCRdb independently ran MiXCR on the PCR reads; one entry per CDR3 protein. Among approximately 400,000 distinct CDR3 sequences listed, roughly a tenth were seen once. The source material was PBMCs from the stem cell graft donor, sampled from the stem cell graft. These receptors originate from a human donor who donated a stem cell graft to a child with acute myeloid leukemia. Both conserved end residues are part of each CDR3. A D gene is named only where the DNA matches it firmly. Some rows have no size entry. The others give once, few or many, or a class for an expanded clone.

clone_size	v_call	j_call	d_call	cdr3_aa	cdr3_nt
NA	TRBV4-1	TRBJ2-5	NA	CASSQLRRQETQYF	TGCGCCAGCAGCCAACTCAGAAGACAAGAGACCCAGTACTTC
many	TRBV6-5	TRBJ1-6	NA	CASSYRTHQQYNSPLHF	TGTGCCAGCAGTTACAGGACCCACCAGCAATATAATTCACCCCTCCACTTT
few	TRBV9	TRBJ2-1	TRBD1	CASSVDSGGGDEQFF	TGTGCCAGCAGCGTAGATTCAGGGGGCGGGGATGAGCAGTTCTTC
few	TRBV30	TRBJ2-7	NA	CAWSGGRDYEQYF	TGTGCCTGGAGTGGGGGGAGAGACTACGAGCAGTACTTC
few	TRBV20-1	TRBJ2-1	TRBD2	CSARDLRGLAGLGEQFF	TGCAGTGCTAGAGACCTTAGGGGACTAGCGGGACTAGGGGAGCAGTTCTTC
few	TRBV29-1	TRBJ2-3	NA	CSVEGRVTDTQYF	TGCAGCGTTGAAGGACGAGTCACAGATACGCAGTATTTT
NA	TRBV12-3/TRBV12-4	TRBJ2-1	TRBD2	CASKLAGGGYEQFF	TGTGCCAGCAAACTAGCGGGGGGGGGCTATGAGCAGTTCTTC
NA	TRBV6-2/TRBV6-3	TRBJ2-2	NA	CASGESSTGELFF	TGTGCCAGTGGGGAGAGCTCCACCGGGGAGCTGTTTTTT
few	TRBV20-1	TRBJ2-1	TRBD2	CSPLSGTYNEQFF	TGCAGCCCGCTTAGCGGGACTTACAATGAGCAGTTCTTC
few	TRBV3-1	TRBJ2-3	NA	CASSQDRGGTASTDTQYF	TGTGCCAGCAGCCAAGATCGGGGGGGGACAGCTAGCACAGATACGCAGTATTTT
once	TRBV20-1	TRBJ2-6	NA	CCARFLGGDSGANVLTF	TGCTGTGCTAGGTTTTTGGGGGGTGACTCTGGGGCCAACGTCCTGACTTTC
many	TRBV27	TRBJ2-7	NA	CASSIFRGYEQYF	TGTGCCAGCAGTATCTTCAGGGGCTACGAGCAGTACTTC
few	TRBV5-1	TRBJ2-1	NA	CASSLYEGGNEQFF	TGCGCCAGCAGCTTGTATGAGGGGGGGAATGAGCAGTTCTTC
NA	TRBV7-2	TRBJ2-5	NA	CASSKGARGAGETQYF	TGTGCCAGCAGCAAAGGCGCCAGGGGAGCGGGGGAGACCCAGTACTTC
many	TRBV28	TRBJ1-1	NA	CASSLGGKNTEAFF	TGTGCCAGCAGTTTGGGCGGAAAGAACACTGAAGCTTTCTTT
NA	TRBV7-2	TRBJ2-6	TRBD2	CASSLRGRVPRRGANVLTF	TGTGCCAGCAGCTTACGCGGGAGGGTACCCCGACGAGGGGCCAACGTCCTGACTTTC
NA	TRBV9	TRBJ2-4	TRBD2	CASSSSGASGSAKNIQYF	TGTGCCAGCAGCTCCTCAGGGGCTAGCGGGAGCGCCAAAAACATTCAGTACTTC
NA	TRBV7-6	TRBJ2-7	NA	CASSFVAEGREQYF	TGTGCCAGCAGCTTCGTAGCGGAGGGGCGCGAGCAGTACTTC
NA	TRBV20-1	TRBJ2-7	NA	CSARDQYRYYEQYF	TGCAGTGCTAGAGATCAGTACAGGTACTACGAGCAGTACTTC
many	TRBV11-2	TRBJ2-2	NA	CASSYLGGTGELFF	TGTGCCAGCAGCTACCTAGGCGGGACCGGGGAGCTGTTTTTT
NA	TRBV12-3/TRBV12-4	TRBJ1-5	NA	CASSLAGDWSLFPQHF	TGTGCCAGCAGTTTGGCTGGGGACTGGAGCTTATTTCCCCAGCATTTT
few	TRBV11-2	TRBJ2-3	TRBD2	CASSLEGSGSSADTQYF	TGTGCCAGCAGCTTAGAGGGCAGCGGGAGTAGCGCAGATACGCAGTATTTT
NA	TRBV3-1	TRBJ2-2	TRBD2	CASSQELAGSAGELFF	TGTGCCAGCAGCCAAGAATTAGCGGGAAGTGCCGGGGAGCTGTTTTTT
NA	TRBV7-7	TRBJ2-5	NA	CASSLAGTGAQETQYF	TGTGCTAGCAGCTTAGCGGGTACGGGGGCTCAGGAGACCCAGTACTTC
many	TRBV20-1	TRBJ2-7	TRBD1	CSARVLDRVSYEQYF	TGCAGTGCTAGAGTATTGGACAGGGTGAGCTACGAGCAGTACTTC
few	TRBV29-1	TRBJ2-1	NA	CSVEWLRNEQFF	TGCAGCGTTGAATGGCTAAGGAATGAGCAGTTCTTC
many	TRBV7-9	TRBJ1-1	NA	CASSLLGMGDTEAFF	TGTGCCAGCAGCTTACTAGGTATGGGGGACACTGAAGCTTTCTTT
many	TRBV27	TRBJ2-7	TRBD1	CASKPGTENYEQYF	TGTGCCAGCAAACCCGGGACAGAGAACTACGAGCAGTACTTC
few	TRBV20-1	TRBJ1-4	TRBD1	CSARGQANEKLFF	TGCAGTGCTCGAGGACAGGCTAATGAAAAACTGTTTTTT
NA	TRBV30	TRBJ1-2	NA	CAWSSGDNYGYTF	TGTGCCTGGAGTTCTGGGGACAACTATGGCTACACCTTC
few	TRBV11-1	TRBJ2-5	TRBD2	CASSLTGLAGGETQYF	TGTGCCAGCAGCCTCACGGGACTAGCGGGAGGCGAGACCCAGTACTTC
NA	TRBV15	TRBJ1-5	NA	CATSRGGGHQPQHF	TGTGCCACCAGCAGAGGGGGGGGGCATCAGCCCCAGCATTTT
NA	TRBV29-1	TRBJ2-6	NA	CSAAGMSGANVLTF	TGCAGCGCCGCAGGGATGTCTGGGGCCAACGTCCTGACTTTC
NA	TRBV7-9	TRBJ2-2	TRBD1	CASPGQGAYTGELFF	TGTGCCAGCCCTGGACAGGGGGCCTACACCGGGGAGCTGTTTTTT
NA	TRBV6-4	TRBJ1-5	NA	CASSVREGQPQHF	TGTGCCAGCAGTGTGAGGGAGGGTCAGCCCCAGCATTTT
NA	TRBV5-1	TRBJ2-7	NA	CASRLLQGDEQYF	TGCGCCAGCCGCCTGTTACAGGGAGACGAGCAGTACTTC
many	TRBV29-1	TRBJ2-4	NA	CSGGEWDIQYF	TGCAGCGGTGGGGAATGGGACATTCAGTACTTC
NA	TRBV20-1	TRBJ2-1	TRBD2	CSAEREGLYYNEQFF	TGCAGTGCCGAGCGGGAGGGCCTTTATTACAATGAGCAGTTCTTC
NA	TRBV5-4	TRBJ2-2	TRBD1	CASATGVGELFF	TGTGCCAGCGCGACAGGGGTCGGGGAGCTGTTTTTT
NA	TRBV10-3	TRBJ2-1	TRBD1	CAISVSLDRGIYNEQFF	TGTGCCATCAGTGTTTCCCTCGACAGGGGGATATACAATGAGCAGTTCTTC
few	TRBV6-1	TRBJ2-2	NA	CASSEFSETGELFF	TGTGCCAGCAGTGAATTCTCGGAAACCGGGGAGCTGTTTTTT
NA	TRBV4-3	TRBJ2-4	TRBD1	CASSLSGTGSNIQYF	TGCGCCAGCAGCCTCTCCGGGACAGGGTCGAACATTCAGTACTTC
NA	TRBV2	TRBJ2-3	TRBD2	CAIGLAGPDTQYF	TGTGCCATCGGACTAGCAGGCCCAGATACGCAGTATTTT
few	TRBV12-3/TRBV12-4	TRBJ2-4	NA	CASTVSTRGQQYF	TGTGCCAGCACCGTTTCGACACGGGGACAACAGTACTTC
NA	TRBV15	TRBJ2-5	TRBD2	CATSSEAGGLLETQYF	TGTGCCACCAGCAGTGAAGCGGGGGGTCTGTTAGAGACCCAGTACTTC
NA	TRBV4-1	TRBJ2-2	NA	CASSYQGFTGELFF	TGCGCCAGCAGCTACCAGGGTTTTACCGGGGAGCTGTTTTTT
many	TRBV7-3	TRBJ2-2	NA	CASSPVGTGELFF	TGTGCCAGCAGCCCCGTCGGCACCGGGGAGCTGTTTTTT
NA	TRBV7-8	TRBJ2-7	TRBD2	CASSQTGLAGEQYF	TGTGCCAGCAGCCAGACAGGACTAGCGGGGGAGCAGTACTTC
NA	TRBV5-1	TRBJ2-1	TRBD2	CASSLGVAGDNEQFF	TGCGCCAGCAGCTTGGGCGTAGCGGGAGACAATGAGCAGTTCTTC
NA	TRBV20-1	TRBJ2-7	NA	CSARLVLNEQYF	TGCAGTGCTAGACTAGTTCTGAACGAGCAGTACTTC
NA	TRBV7-9	TRBJ2-7	NA	CASSPSVVEQYF	TGTGCCAGCAGCCCCTCCGTGGTCGAGCAGTACTTC
few	TRBV20-1	TRBJ2-3	NA	CSALGRGLTDTQYF	TGCAGTGCTCTGGGGCGGGGCCTCACAGATACGCAGTATTTT
few	TRBV5-1	TRBJ2-5	NA	CASSAMGMGETQYF	TGCGCCAGCAGTGCTATGGGGATGGGGGAGACCCAGTACTTC
many	TRBV20-1	TRBJ2-1	NA	CSASGLNEQFF	TGCAGTGCTAGTGGGTTGAATGAGCAGTTCTTC
few	TRBV20-1	TRBJ2-5	TRBD1	CSASLRGQRETQYF	TGCAGTGCTAGTCTCAGGGGGCAACGAGAGACCCAGTACTTC